These T cell receptor beta chains were read from a single sample in a study of OX40 agonist ivuxolimab in advanced cancers. Profiled with immunoSEQ multiplex PCR; TCRdb holds only in-frame clones, not every one. The repertoire includes under 85,000 clones, over 90% of them detected once, and over 5% sits in the top ten. The sample here was CD4+ or CD8+ T cells sorted from blood, taken in a trial of the OX40 agonist ivuxolimab. The receptors were sampled from an adult with an advanced solid tumor such as melanoma, head and neck, liver or kidney cancer. The CDR3 runs from the conserved cysteine through the conserved F or W. Fields, in order: D gene, clone size, J gene, V gene, CDR3 protein, CDR3 DNA. The D gene is left open where the match is weak. Some rows mark clone size as missing; the rest say once, few, many or name a class of expanded clone.

d_call: .; clone_size: .; j_call: TRBJ1-1; v_call: TRBV27; cdr3_aa: CASSYLGQNTEAFF; cdr3_nt: TGTGCCAGCAGCTATCTTGGCCAGAACACTGAAGCTTTCTTT
d_call: TRBD1; clone_size: once; j_call: TRBJ1-6; v_call: TRBV5-6; cdr3_aa: CASSFGTGGSPLHF; cdr3_nt: TGTGCCAGCAGCTTTGGGACAGGGGGGTCACCCCTCCACTTT
d_call: .; clone_size: .; j_call: TRBJ2-7; v_call: TRBV27; cdr3_aa: CASRHGSYEQYF; cdr3_nt: TGTGCCAGCAGGCACGGATCCTACGAGCAGTACTTC
d_call: TRBD1; clone_size: few; j_call: TRBJ1-1; v_call: TRBV7-9; cdr3_aa: CASSQTTGGRGYTEAFF; cdr3_nt: TGTGCCAGCAGCCAGACGACAGGGGGCCGGGGGTACACTGAAGCTTTCTTT
d_call: .; clone_size: .; j_call: TRBJ2-2; v_call: TRBV2; cdr3_aa: CATILRNSLGSNTGELFF; cdr3_nt: TGTGCCACCATTTTAAGAAACAGCTTGGGCAGCAACACCGGGGAGCTGTTTTTT
d_call: .; clone_size: .; j_call: TRBJ2-5; v_call: TRBV2; cdr3_aa: CASTYGASQETQYF; cdr3_nt: TGTGCCAGCACCTACGGGGCCAGCCAAGAGACCCAGTACTTC
d_call: .; clone_size: .; j_call: TRBJ2-7; v_call: TRBV30; cdr3_aa: CAWSVGGSYEQYF; cdr3_nt: TGTGCCTGGAGTGTAGGAGGGAGCTACGAGCAGTACTTC
d_call: .; clone_size: .; j_call: TRBJ2-1; v_call: TRBV7-9; cdr3_aa: CASSLGSGNEQFF; cdr3_nt: TGTGCCAGCAGCCTGGGTAGCGGCAATGAGCAGTTCTTC
d_call: .; clone_size: once; j_call: TRBJ1-4; v_call: TRBV4-3; cdr3_aa: CASSQVDEKLFF; cdr3_nt: TGCGCCAGCAGCCAAGTGGATGAAAAACTGTTTTTT
d_call: .; clone_size: once; j_call: TRBJ1-1; v_call: TRBV7-9; cdr3_aa: CASSLSRGNTEAFF; cdr3_nt: TGTGCCAGCAGCTTAAGTCGGGGGAACACTGAAGCTTTCTTT
d_call: TRBD1; clone_size: .; j_call: TRBJ2-3; v_call: TRBV19; cdr3_aa: CASSIDRATDTQYF; cdr3_nt: TGTGCCAGTAGTATCGACAGGGCCACAGATACGCAGTATTTT
d_call: .; clone_size: .; j_call: TRBJ2-1; v_call: TRBV7-9; cdr3_aa: CASRLGQPLYNEQFF; cdr3_nt: TGTGCCAGCAGACTCGGACAGCCCTTGTACAATGAGCAGTTCTTC
d_call: .; clone_size: .; j_call: TRBJ2-1; v_call: TRBV29-1; cdr3_aa: CSVEWYNEQFF; cdr3_nt: TGCAGCGTTGAATGGTACAATGAGCAGTTCTTC
d_call: .; clone_size: .; j_call: TRBJ2-7; v_call: TRBV9; cdr3_aa: CASSVSRESSYEQYF; cdr3_nt: TGTGCCAGCAGCGTATCCAGGGAGAGCTCCTACGAGCAGTACTTC
d_call: .; clone_size: .; j_call: TRBJ2-1; v_call: TRBV7-6; cdr3_aa: CASSIRTNNEQFF; cdr3_nt: TGTGCCAGCAGCATCCGGACAAACAATGAGCAGTTCTTC
d_call: .; clone_size: .; j_call: TRBJ2-1; v_call: TRBV30; cdr3_aa: CAWSIDRPYNEQFF; cdr3_nt: TGTGCCTGGAGTATCGACCGCCCCTACAATGAGCAGTTCTTC
d_call: TRBD1; clone_size: .; j_call: TRBJ2-5; v_call: TRBV7-8; cdr3_aa: CASSTPDDRDRVLLSQYF; cdr3_nt: TGTGCCAGCAGCACCCCGGATGACCGGGACAGGGTCCTTTTGTCCCAGTACTTC
d_call: .; clone_size: .; j_call: TRBJ2-7; v_call: TRBV7-7; cdr3_aa: CASSFRESYEQYF; cdr3_nt: TGTGCTAGCAGCTTTAGGGAGAGCTACGAGCAGTACTTC